The 19 T cell receptor beta chains listed next were all sequenced from one sample in a study of metastatic and nonmetastatic thyroid tumors (dated by TCRdb to about 2020). Libraries were prepared through PCR. The instrument was an Illumina HiSeq 4000. TCRdb reprocessing: public reads trimmed at Q25 with fastp, clones called with MiXCR, in-frame beta chains kept. Present in this sample are about 16,000 clones, 25% to 30% of which were seen just once. The biggest ten clones account for about 12% of the sample. None of the patients had been given any treatment before thyroid surgery. The sequencing input was tumor tissue. These receptors were taken from a male donor with papillary thyroid cancer or a benign thyroid nodule (not recorded which). Some clones in this sample may be carry-over from other donors' samples.

This clone showed up many times. Just one base apart from a much larger clone, this may be a read error. V usage is TRBV7-8 and J usage is TRBJ2-7, with D unresolved. This CDR3 is 11 amino acids long. Germline V gene sequence: CDR1 SGHVS, CDR2 FQNEAQ. Trimming stripped 5 bases from V and 2 bases from J, with 4 bases between. The CDR3 nucleotides are TGTGCCAGCAGCCACCCCTACGAGCAGTACTTC. This gives the protein CASSHPYEQYF.

In its sample, this clone was seen many times. The CDR3 protein is CASRTNTEAFF. For the CDR3, the DNA is TGTGCCAGCCGGACGAACACTGAAGCTTTCTTT. V gene TRBV2 combines with J gene TRBJ1-1, with D hard to call. The V end was cut by 8 bases, the J end by 1 base, with 5 bases between. Germline CDR1 is SNHLY and CDR2 is FYNNEI. This CDR3 contains 11 residues.

This clone has just a few counts. This sequence joins TRBV3-1 and TRBJ2-7, with D uncertain. The CDR3 extends over 15 amino acids. Germline values: CDR1 LGHDT, CDR2 YNNKEL (reference sequence). Trimming shortened V by 0 bases and J by 6 bases, and 15 bases separated the two germline ends. CDR3 DNA: TGTGCCAGCAGCCAAGAAGGGCTGGGCTCCGGCGAGCAGTACTTC. Translation: CASSQEGLGSGEQYF.

CDR3 sequence: CAWSVRSGRGDQYF. For the CDR3, the DNA is TGTGCCTGGAGTGTACGTAGCGGGAGGGGGGATCAGTACTTC. The chain employs TRBV30 and TRBJ2-7; 11 positions agree with TRBD2. Germline V lookup: CDR1 GTSNPN, CDR2 SVGIG (reference sequence). This CDR3 region has 14 residues. Trimming at V came to 0 bases and at J to 10 bases, leaving 8 bases not matched to a gene.

This sequence joins TRBV6-1 and TRBJ1-2; no clear D gene. From germline, CDR1 is MNHNS and CDR2 SASEGT. This CDR3 is built from 10 residues. Deletions cut 6 bases from V and 6 bases from J, with 5 bases between. CDR3 protein: CASREDGYTF. The CDR3 DNA sequence: TGTGCCAGCAGGGAGGATGGCTACACCTTC.

The chain employs TRBV27 and TRBJ2-3; perhaps TRBD2 as D (6 bases). The CDR3 has 14 amino acids. The V and J ends lost 6 bases and 9 bases respectively, with 19 bases between them. Germline V gene data show CDR1 as MNHEY and CDR2 as SMNVEV (reference sequence). Here the CDR3 DNA reads TGTGCCAGCAGCCAGGCGCCCGGAGGGGCCACGCAGTATTTT. It specifies CASSQAPGGATQYF.

The table lists this clone with a few counts. The gene calls are TRBV12-3 or TRBV12-4 and TRBJ2-7, with 9 bases lining up with TRBD1. Trimming at V came to 5 bases and at J to 0 bases, leaving 5 bases not matched to a gene. This CDR3 has 15 residues. The CDR3 here is CASSPGGQGSYEQYF. DNA of the CDR3: TGTGCCAGCAGTCCCGGGGGACAGGGCTCCTACGAGCAGTACTTC.

The chain has TRBV28 and TRBJ1-3, with 9 bases that match TRBD1. Germline-derived CDR1 and CDR2 are MDHEN and SYDVKM. The CDR3 covers 15 residues. Losses at the gene ends were 4 bases for V and 4 bases for J; bases not matched to a gene: 5. The CDR3 spells CASSSPGQGGNTIYF. DNA for the CDR3: TGTGCCAGCAGTTCTCCGGGACAGGGAGGAAACACCATATATTTT.

The chain links TRBV20-1 to TRBJ2-5; D gene ambiguous. The better agreement between TRBJ2-7 and the DNA end casts doubt on the J call. The CDR3 has 13 residues. Per the germline V gene, CDR1 is DFQATT and CDR2 is SNEGSKA (reference sequence). The CDR3 DNA reads TGCGCCGGGTCAAGGGCGGTCTCCTACGAGCAGTACTTC. This sequence encodes CAGSRAVSYEQYF.

This clone turned up a few times. V usage is TRBV6-1 and J usage is TRBJ1-6; 9 nucleotides line up with TRBD1. V dropped 9 bases and J dropped 5; count of bases not matched to a gene: 8. The germline V gene encodes CDR1 MNHNS and CDR2 SASEGT. CDR3 length: 15 amino acids. The CDR3 nucleotides read TGTGCCAGTGCACGACAGGGGGTAGATAATTCACCCCTCCACTTT. It is translated as CASARQGVDNSPLHF.

This clone was counted at least ten times. The chain is built from TRBV3-1 and TRBJ2-1; the D call may be TRBD1 or TRBD2 (5 bases each). The CDR3 is 16 residues long. Germline V gene sequence: CDR1 LGHDT, CDR2 YNNKEL (reference sequence). The V and J ends lost 3 bases and 5 bases respectively, with 17 bases between them. The CDR3 sequence is CASSQHGTEIDNEQFF. In DNA, the CDR3 is TGTGCCAGCAGCCAGCACGGGACCGAGATAGACAATGAGCAGTTCTTC.

This clone was seen many times. The V and J genes are TRBV27 and TRBJ1-2; perhaps TRBD1 as D (5 bases). Germline CDR1 reads MNHEY; CDR2 reads SMNVEV (reference sequence). The CDR3 has 14 amino acids. V shed 3 bases and J shed 5 bases, with 13 bases lying between them. Written as DNA, the CDR3 is TGTGCCAGCAGTTTTTTGGGGGGAGCATATGGCTACACCTTC. This translates into CASSFLGGAYGYTF.

To note about this clone: Sequence at one end of the junction differs from germline and may be a read error. The rearrangement links TRBV4-1 to TRBJ1-2; D is ambiguous. Germline lookup yields CDR1 MGHRA and CDR2 YSYEKL. This CDR3 is built from 14 residues. CDR3 coding DNA: TGCGCCAGCAGCCAAGCGGGGAGCGGCAGGCCGCAGAGCTTC. It specifies CASSQAGSGRPQSF.

This clone has a handful of counts. V gene TRBV6-2 or TRBV6-3 combines with J gene TRBJ1-6; D unresolved. Trimming left V 10 bases short and J 0 bases short, with 4 bases between. This CDR3 has 12 amino acids. Germline V gene lookup returns CDR1 MNHEY and CDR2 SVGEGT. In nucleotides, the CDR3 is TGTGCCATCAGCTCCTATAATTCACCCCTCCACTTT. Residues: CAISSYNSPLHF.

This clone was counted only a few times. This rearrangement joins TRBV18 to TRBJ2-3; D is perhaps TRBD1 or TRBD2 (7 bases each). CDR1 is KGHSH and CDR2 is LQKENI in the germline V gene. Trimming removed 3 bases from V and 8 bases from J, with 15 bases in between. The CDR3 is 14 amino acids. For the CDR3, the DNA is TGTGCCAGCTCACCCCCAGGGGGGGAGGTTACGCAGTATTTT. It translates to CASSPPGGEVTQYF.

This clone has a handful of counts. This chain joins TRBV12-5 and TRBJ2-1; 11 bases are a match to TRBD2. The CDR3 length is 17 residues. From germline, CDR1 is LGHNT and CDR2 FRNRAP. After removal of 0 bases from V and 9 bases from J, the junction contained 10 bases not matched to a gene. This CDR3 reads CASGLVLGGTSGCEQFF. CDR3 DNA sequence: TGTGCTAGTGGTTTGGTACTGGGGGGGACTAGCGGATGTGAGCAGTTCTTC.

This clone counts as medium-sized (0.01 to 0.1%). This sequence joins TRBV20-1 and TRBJ2-2, with 12 bases lining up with TRBD2. V lost 1 base and J lost 1; bases outside the gene matches: 16. Looked up from germline, CDR1 is DFQATT and CDR2 is SNEGSKA (reference sequence). The CDR3 runs 21 residues. CDR3 DNA: TGCAGTGCTAGAGGGGTTGATCTAGCGGGAGGGCCCCGGTTGAACACCGGGGAGCTGTTTTTT. Protein product: CSARGVDLAGGPRLNTGELFF.

This clone appeared many times. The chain combines TRBV3-1 with TRBJ2-3, with 8 nucleotides matching TRBD1. Trimming removed 5 bases from V and 4 bases from J; junction bases left unmatched: 14. In germline, CDR1 is LGHDT, CDR2 YNNKEL (reference sequence). CDR3 length: 17 residues. CDR3 amino acids: CASSSRGGTGGADTQYF. The CDR3 nucleotides read TGTGCCAGCAGCTCCAGGGGCGGGACAGGCGGCGCAGATACGCAGTATTTT.

This clone turned up a few times. The chain is built from TRBV28 and TRBJ2-7, with D perhaps matching TRBD1 (5 bases). The germline V gene encodes CDR1 MDHEN and CDR2 SYDVKM. V was cut by 5 bases and J by 6 bases, with 14 bases left in between. The CDR3 consists of 13 residues. As DNA, the CDR3 is TGTGCCAGCAGTCTTAGTATTACAGGCGAGCAGTACTTC. Translating gives CASSLSITGEQYF.